The 30 T cell receptor beta chains below come from one sample, sequenced in a study of persistence of HIV-infected CD4 T cells. This was the immunoSEQ version 4 assay in survey mode. Clones were read by immunoSEQ multiplex PCR, and TCRdb kept only the in-frame ones, dropping some. The sample lists 35,000 to 55,000 clones; roughly nine tenths were seen once. No antigen has been identified for these receptors. Cells were stimulated nonspecifically with anti-CD3/anti-CD28 magnetic beads. Sorting of responding CD4+ T cells relied on upregulated CD40 ligand together with CD69. The sequenced sample was CD4+ T cells sorted from PBMCs after roughly 19-hour stimulation, obtained from a patient who received antiretroviral therapy. The source of these receptors is an adult woman with HIV who was CMV-seropositive.

This rearrangement joins TRBV6-1 to TRBJ2-7, with 12 bases identical to TRBD2. The CDR3 totals 17 residues. V was clipped by 4 bases and J by 0 bases; unmatched bases: 7. Germline loops: CDR1 MNHNS, CDR2 SASEGT. In DNA form, the CDR3 reads TGTGCCAGCAGTGTTACTAGCGGGGGGTCGACCTCCTACGAGCAGTACGTC. Amino acids: CASSVTSGGSTSYEQYV.

The chain combines TRBV15 with TRBJ1-5; tentatively, D is TRBD1 (6 bases). This CDR3 region has 16 residues. Trimming removed 0 bases from V and 0 bases from J, with 9 bases in between. Germline assignment: CDR1 LNHNV and CDR2 YYDKDF (reference sequence). CDR3 residues: CATSREKDSSNQPQHF. CDR3 sequence (DNA): TGTGCCACCAGCAGAGAAAAGGACAGTAGCAATCAGCCCCAGCATTTT.

This clone was seen just once. CDR3 nucleotides: TGCGCCAGCAGCTTTAGCGGGGGGGCCACAGATACGCAGTATTTT. Translating it yields CASSFSGGATDTQYF. This chain joins TRBV5-1 and TRBJ2-3, with 11 bases that match TRBD2. This CDR3 has 15 residues. V lost 2 bases to trimming and J lost 2 bases; unmatched junction nucleotides: 1. Germline lookup yields CDR1 SGHRS and CDR2 YFSETQ.

The V gene is TRBV19, the J gene TRBJ2-3; TRBD1 matches 12 bases. Losses at the gene ends were 3 bases for V and 2 bases for J; bases not matched to a gene: 9. Germline values: CDR1 LNHDA, CDR2 SQIVND (reference sequence). CDR3 length: 18 residues. The CDR3 DNA follows: TGTGCCAGTAGTATTGGGACAGGGGGCCACCCTTCCACAGATACGCAGTATTTT. It specifies CASSIGTGGHPSTDTQYF. Supplemented by reference TRBV19 and TRBJ2-3, the full variable domain reads DGGITQSPKYLFRKEGQNVTLSCEQNLNHDAMYWYRQDPGQGLRLIYYSQIVNDFQKGDIAEGYSVSREKKESFPLTVTSAQKNPTAFYLCASSIGTGGHPSTDTQYFGPGTRLTVL.

This rearrangement joins TRBV24-1 to TRBJ1-2; possibly TRBD1 for D (5 bases). Trimming pared 1 base from V and 7 bases from J, leaving 9 bases between. The CDR3 is 13 amino acids. Germline CDR1 is KGHDR and CDR2 is SFDVKD. This CDR3 is CATSDLEGTGYTF. CDR3 sequence (DNA): TGTGCCACCAGTGATTTAGAGGGGACTGGCTACACCTTC.

The chain joins TRBV12-3 or TRBV12-4 to TRBJ1-2, with unresolved D. Trimming left V 3 bases short and J 7 bases short, with 6 bases between. This CDR3 spans 11 amino acids. CDR3 nucleotide sequence: TGTGCCAGCAGTTTGACGGGTGGCTACACCTTC. The encoded protein is CASSLTGGYTF.

The chain has TRBV5-1 and TRBJ2-2; no clear D. V lost 4 bases and J lost 8, with 12 bases in between. Germline CDR1 reads SGHRS; CDR2 reads YFSETQ. The CDR3 is made up of 13 amino acids. CDR3: CASSDGPWGELFF. In DNA, the CDR3 is TGCGCCAGCAGCGACGGGCCCTGGGGGGAGCTGTTTTTT.

Worth noting for this clone: The junction does not match germline at one end; this may be a read error. The rearrangement uses TRBV5-1 and TRBJ1-2; TRBD1 is a possible D gene (5 bases). The germline V gene encodes CDR1 SGHRS and CDR2 YFSETQ. CDR3 length: 15 residues. The CDR3 DNA follows: TGCGCCAGCAGTTTGGAGGGGTTAGTAAACTATGGCTACACCTTC. Amino acid sequence: CASSLEGLVNYGYTF.

This chain joins TRBV7-3 and TRBJ1-1; 9 bases align to TRBD1. The CDR3 runs 15 residues. The ends lost 5 bases at V and 11 bases at J; junction bases unmatched: 15. Germline V CDR1 and CDR2: SGHTA, FQGTGA. The CDR3 bases are TGTGCCAGCAGCCCCATCGGACAGGGGAGGTCAGGGGCTTTCTTT. Encoded protein: CASSPIGQGRSGAFF.

The J gene is TRBJ1-2, the V gene TRBV5-5, with 7 bases fitting TRBD1. The CDR3 covers 13 residues. Germline trimming cut 6 bases from V and 5 bases from J; bases unmatched to any gene: 7. Germline CDR1 SGHKS, CDR2 YYEKEE (reference sequence). The CDR3 sequence: CASNQGQNYGYTF. The CDR3 DNA reads TGTGCCAGCAACCAGGGACAGAATTATGGCTACACCTTC. The full variable domain, in which reference TRBV5-5 and TRBJ1-2 provide the parts outside the CDR3, is DAGVTQSPTHLIKTRGQQVTLRCSPISGHKSVSWYQQVLGQGPQFIFQYYEKEERGRGNFPDRFSARQFPNYSSELNVNALLLGDSALYLCASNQGQNYGYTFGSGTRLTVV.

The chain links TRBV5-1 to TRBJ1-6; 7 bases match TRBD1. Germline CDR1 and CDR2: SGHRS and YFSETQ. The V gene end was trimmed by 5 bases and the J gene end by 8 bases; junction bases not matched to a gene: 7. The CDR3 is 14 amino acids. The CDR3 bases are TGCGCCAGCAGATCTGACAGGGCTCATTCACCCCTCCACTTT. Translation: CASRSDRAHSPLHF.

The chain employs TRBV19 and TRBJ2-6, with 8 positions matching TRBD1. Germline CDR1 and CDR2: LNHDA and SQIVND (reference sequence). V was pared by 3 bases and J by 0 bases, with 10 bases of the junction left unmatched. The CDR3 totals 19 residues. The CDR3: CASSILGRGRNSGANVLTF. CDR3 coding DNA: TGTGCCAGTAGTATTTTGGGCAGGGGGCGGAACTCTGGGGCCAACGTCCTGACTTTC. Filled out from reference TRBV19 and TRBJ2-6, the complete variable domain reads DGGITQSPKYLFRKEGQNVTLSCEQNLNHDAMYWYRQDPGQGLRLIYYSQIVNDFQKGDIAEGYSVSREKKESFPLTVTSAQKNPTAFYLCASSILGRGRNSGANVLTFGAGSRLTVL.

The CDR3 region has the DNA TGTGCCAGCAGTGCCCGTTGGGGCGGCCAAGAGACCCAGTACTTC. Protein product: CASSARWGGQETQYF. J is TRBJ2-5 and V is TRBV27; possibly TRBD1 for D (5 bases). CDR3 length equals 15 residues. Germline CDR1 reads MNHEY; CDR2 reads SMNVEV (reference sequence). Trimming removed 5 bases from V and 1 base from J, with 14 bases in between.

The chain carries TRBV20-1 and TRBJ1-4; no firm D call. CDR1 DFQATT and CDR2 SNEGSKA come from the germline V gene (reference sequence). V was pared by 3 bases and J by 4 bases, with 9 bases between. The CDR3 contains 13 residues. CDR3 in amino acids: CSASGRINEKLFF. As DNA, the CDR3 is TGCAGTGCTAGTGGCCGGATTAATGAAAAACTGTTTTTT.

The V gene is TRBV24-1, the J gene TRBJ2-5, with D possibly matching TRBD1 (6 bases). V shed 3 bases and J shed 5 bases, with 15 bases lying between them. This CDR3 has 15 residues. From germline, CDR1 is KGHDR and CDR2 SFDVKD. CDR3 in amino acids: CATSDRGQWEETQYF. In DNA form, the CDR3 reads TGTGCCACCAGTGATCGAGGACAGTGGGAGGAGACCCAGTACTTC.

Written as DNA, the CDR3 is TGTGCCAGCAGTTTACAGAATTCACCCCTCCACTTT. Translation: CASSLQNSPLHF. The rearrangement uses TRBV12-3 or TRBV12-4 and TRBJ1-6; D is uncertain. V gave up 2 bases and J gave up 7 bases, with 3 bases separating them. The CDR3 is made up of 12 amino acids.

This clone has only a few counts. The J gene is TRBJ1-1, the V gene TRBV7-3; unclear D gene. Per the germline V gene, CDR1 is SGHTA and CDR2 is FQGTGA. Trimming stripped 1 base from V and 5 bases from J, with 11 bases between. This CDR3 region has 14 residues. CDR3 bases: TGTGCCAGCAGCTTAAACGCGGTAGGAACTGAAGCTTTCTTT. Encoded protein: CASSLNAVGTEAFF.

The V gene is TRBV5-5, the J gene TRBJ1-4; D gene uncertain. Trimming stripped 4 bases from V and 8 bases from J, with 24 bases between. Germline values: CDR1 SGHKS, CDR2 YYEKEE (reference sequence). The CDR3 has 17 amino acids. The CDR3 bases are TGTGCCAGCAGCCGTAGTTCGGTGACCCCATCGGGAGAAAAACTGTTTTTT. Amino acid sequence: CASSRSSVTPSGEKLFF.

This chain links TRBV19 with TRBJ1-5; D unclear. The CDR3 has 14 amino acids. Trimming took off 0 bases at V and 3 bases at J, with 6 bases between the two ends. In germline, CDR1 is LNHDA, CDR2 SQIVND (reference sequence). The CDR3 region has the DNA TGTGCCAGTAGTATAGACAGAAACAATCAGCCCCAGCATTTT. Its protein product is CASSIDRNNQPQHF.

The chain is built from TRBV5-1 and TRBJ1-3; D gene ambiguous. The CDR3 loop spans 16 amino acids. Germline CDR1 SGHRS, CDR2 YFSETQ. The V gene lost 2 bases and the J gene lost 4 bases, with 16 bases spanning the gap. CDR3 loop: CASSFDGLEPGNTIYF. The CDR3, as DNA: TGCGCCAGCAGCTTCGACGGACTCGAACCGGGAAACACCATATATTTT. The whole variable domain, filled in from reference TRBV5-1 and TRBJ1-3, reads KAGVTQTPRYLIKTRGQQVTLSCSPISGHRSVSWYQQTPGQGLQFLFEYFSETQRNKGNFPGRFSGRQFSNSRSEMNVSTLELGDSALYLCASSFDGLEPGNTIYFGEGSWLTVV.

With respect to this clone: Other DNA sequences of this sample code for an identical CDR3. CDR3 residues: CASSTRLAGGRDTQYF. In DNA, the CDR3 is TGTGCCAGCAGCACCCGACTAGCGGGGGGGCGAGATACGCAGTATTTT. The V call is TRBV7-9, the J call TRBJ2-3; 14 bases match TRBD2. Trimming at V came to 5 bases and at J to 5 bases, leaving 6 bases not matched to a gene. Germline lookup yields CDR1 SEHNR and CDR2 FQNEAQ (reference sequence). This CDR3 contains 16 residues.

The chain is built from TRBV7-3 and TRBJ2-2, with 9 bases matching TRBD1. Germline CDR1 is SGHTA and CDR2 is FQGTGA. V dropped 4 bases and J dropped 1; count of bases not matched to a gene: 7. The CDR3 is 17 amino acids. The CDR3 nucleotides read TGTGCCAGCAGCTCCCGTAGGGGACAGGGGAACACCGGGGAGCTGTTTTTT. It specifies CASSSRRGQGNTGELFF.

The sample holds a few counts of this clone. The chain joins TRBV25-1 to TRBJ1-2; D possibly corresponds to TRBD1 (5 bases). V lost 9 bases and J 5 bases, leaving 19 bases between the germline ends. Germline V lookup: CDR1 MGHDK, CDR2 SYGVNS. This CDR3 has 14 residues. This CDR3 reads CASQTAGQAYGYTF. The CDR3 DNA reads as TGTGCCAGTCAAACCGCAGGACAAGCATATGGCTACACCTTC.

This sequence joins TRBV6-2 or TRBV6-3 and TRBJ1-4; D is undetermined. CDR3 length equals 15 residues. V was shortened by 2 bases and J by 4 bases, with 11 bases between the two germline ends. Germline CDR1 is MNHEY and CDR2 is SVGEGT. CDR3 coding DNA: TGTGCCAGCAGTTACATCGGACTGAATAATGAAAAACTGTTTTTT. It is translated as CASSYIGLNNEKLFF.

The rearrangement joins TRBV5-6 to TRBJ2-7, with TRBD2 matching over 10 bases. Losses at the gene ends were 4 bases for V and 2 bases for J; bases not matched to a gene: 9. The CDR3 extends over 16 amino acids. Germline V gene data show CDR1 as SGHDT and CDR2 as YYEEEE. The CDR3 spells CASSPDLAGVTYEQYF. The CDR3 DNA follows: TGTGCCAGCAGCCCGGACCTAGCGGGGGTCACCTACGAGCAGTACTTC.

The chain joins TRBV12-3 or TRBV12-4 to TRBJ1-1; D gene unclear. V was cut by 7 bases and J by 6 bases, with 15 bases left in between. This CDR3 contains 13 residues. CDR3 DNA: TGTGCCAGCAACAACCAATGGGCGGCTGAAGCTTTCTTT. Translating it yields CASNNQWAAEAFF.

This chain connects TRBV5-1 to TRBJ2-7; unclear D gene. The CDR3 loop spans 15 amino acids. Germline V gene data show CDR1 as SGHRS and CDR2 as YFSETQ. V lost 2 bases to trimming and J lost 2 bases, with 14 bases between them. CDR3 residues: CASSFTPGTTYEQYF. The DNA for the CDR3 is TGCGCCAGCAGCTTCACGCCTGGTACTACCTACGAGCAGTACTTC.

The chain couples TRBV12-3 or TRBV12-4 to TRBJ1-1; D not resolved. The CDR3 runs 13 residues. The V and J ends lost 2 bases and 3 bases respectively, with 7 bases between them. The CDR3 loop reads CASSLTSDTEAFF. Written as DNA, the CDR3 is TGTGCCAGCAGTTTAACCTCGGACACTGAAGCTTTCTTT.

V and J are TRBV6-5 and TRBJ2-1; TRBD2 is a possible D gene (7 bases). This CDR3 spans 14 amino acids. Germline V CDR1 and CDR2: MNHEY, SVGAGI. Trimming removed 6 bases at V and 8 bases at J, with 17 bases between. The CDR3 nucleotides read TGTGCCAGCAGAAGAAGGGGGGGCTCGGATGAGCAGTTCTTC. This translates into CASRRRGGSDEQFF.

The chain uses TRBV6-5 and TRBJ1-2, with a tentative D call TRBD1 (6 bases). Germline V gene sequence: CDR1 MNHEY, CDR2 SVGAGI. CDR3 size: 14 residues. V lost 7 bases and J 3 bases, leaving 15 bases between the germline ends. The CDR3 protein is CASTQKGGYYGYTF. DNA for the CDR3: TGTGCCAGCACCCAAAAGGGGGGGTACTATGGCTACACCTTC.